Listed here are 10 T cell receptor beta chains from one sample, sequenced in a study of T cells in Graves' hyperthyroidism and ophthalmopathy. Researchers took RNA transcripts and amplified the TCR beta CDR3 regions from them. RT-PCR in the first round (using the HTBI primer set) targeted the TCR CDR3. MiXCR, applied by TCRdb to the multiplex PCR reads, yields one record per CDR3 protein. The sample carries approximately 620,000 distinct CDR3 sequences, 11% to 15% recorded once. Sequenced: blood. The source is a woman aged 30 to 39 with Graves' hyperthyroidism that later progressed to Graves' ophthalmopathy.

CDR3 nucleotides: TGCAGTGCTAGAGTCGGCGGGGGGCAGGAAGAGACCCAGTACTTC. Its translation: CSARVGGGQEETQYF. J is TRBJ2-5 and V is TRBV20-1; 8 bases agree with TRBD2. The CDR3 totals 15 residues. The germline V gene has CDR1 DFQATT and CDR2 SNEGSKA (reference sequence). V lost 1 base to trimming and J lost 3 bases; unmatched junction nucleotides: 7.

Ten or more counts support this clonotype. The chain recombines TRBV24-1 with TRBJ2-1; D gene uncertain. Per germline, CDR1 KGHDR and CDR2 SFDVKD. Trimming took off 9 bases at V and 9 bases at J, with 14 bases between the two ends. The CDR3 runs 12 residues. The CDR3, as DNA: TGTGCCACCGGTTACAGTTCGGGTGAGCAGTTCTTC. This codes for CATGYSSGEQFF.

With respect to this clonotype: Compared with germline, one end of the junction differs, possibly owing to a read error. The chain uses TRBV30 and TRBJ1-1, with TRBD1 identical over 7 bases. Germline V gene lookup returns CDR1 GTSNPN and CDR2 SVGIG (reference sequence). The CDR3 totals 14 residues. CDR3 in DNA: TGTGCCTGGAGTGTATACAGGGGAAACACTGAAGCTCTCTTT. This encodes CAWSVYRGNTEALF.

The chain employs TRBV12-3 or TRBV12-4 and TRBJ2-2; D possibly corresponds to TRBD2 (6 bases). Between the trimmed V and J ends, which lost 6 bases and 4 bases, there was a span of 12 bases. The CDR3 consists of 14 residues. As DNA, the CDR3 is TGTGCCAGCAGGTCGACTAGTTTCACCGGGGAGCTGTTTTTT. It codes for CASRSTSFTGELFF.

This clonotype came up many times. The genes are TRBV12-3 or TRBV12-4 and TRBJ1-6, with D maybe TRBD1 (5 bases). V was pared by 0 bases and J by 4 bases, with 10 bases between. The CDR3 contains 16 residues. CDR3 coding DNA: TGTGCCAGCAGTTTAGCCCCAGGGATTTATAATTCACCCCTCCACTTT. This encodes CASSLAPGIYNSPLHF.

This clonotype was recorded many times. The rearrangement links TRBV15 to TRBJ1-5, with 9 nucleotides matching TRBD1. The germline V gene has CDR1 LNHNV and CDR2 YYDKDF (reference sequence). The V gene end was trimmed by 0 bases and the J gene end by 4 bases; junction bases not matched to a gene: 4. The CDR3 sequence is 16 residues long. CDR3 region: CATSRDGTGSNQPQHF. The CDR3 coding sequence is TGTGCCACCAGCAGAGATGGGACAGGGAGTAATCAGCCCCAGCATTTT.

Details on this clonotype: A much larger clone lies a single base off, so this may be a read error. As the CDR3 is not closed by the conserved phenylalanine or tryptophan, this likely results from a read error. J is TRBJ2-5 and V is TRBV25-1; 7 bases agree with TRBD1. V lost 8 bases, J lost 5 bases, and 8 bases stayed unmatched. The germline gives CDR1 MGHDK, CDR2 SYGVNS. This CDR3 comprises 13 residues. CDR3: CASRTGGVETQYS. The CDR3 coding sequence is TGTGCCAGCCGGACAGGAGGCGTCGAGACCCAGTACTCC.

The table lists this clonotype with a few counts. The chain recombines TRBV18 with TRBJ2-7; the match to TRBD1 covers 9 bases. V lost 3 bases and J lost 2; bases outside the gene matches: 14. CDR3 size: 18 residues. Germline CDR1 reads KGHSH; CDR2 reads LQKENI. CDR3 sequence reads: CASSPRTGVTFEPYEQYF. In DNA, the CDR3 is TGTGCCAGCTCACCGAGGACAGGGGTTACTTTCGAGCCCTACGAGCAGTACTTC.

Ten or more counts support this clonotype. This chain links TRBV11-3 with TRBJ1-4; 7 bases agree with TRBD1. After removal of 5 bases from V and 0 bases from J, the junction contained 6 bases not matched to a gene. Per germline, CDR1 SGHNT and CDR2 YENEEA. There are 16 residues in the CDR3. CDR3 sequence reads: CASSPGTVATNEKLFF. CDR3 DNA: TGTGCCAGCAGCCCCGGGACAGTAGCAACTAATGAAAAACTGTTTTTT.

As concerns this clonotype: At one end the junction does not follow the germline gene, possibly because of a read error. This chain uses TRBV4-2 with TRBJ2-7; TRBD1 might be the D (6 bases). This CDR3 region has 16 residues. The germline CDR1 and CDR2 sequences are LGHNA and YNFKEQ. CDR3 residues: CASSQAGATSSYEQYF. The CDR3 coding sequence is TGTGCCAGCAGTCAAGCAGGGGCGACTTCTTCCTACGAGCAGTACTTC.